This T cell receptor beta chain was captured in a study of human T cells and chemical hapten exposure. The time point: patch test 1, 2 weeks after DPC sensitization. Noted treatment: therapeutic diphenylcyclopropenone sensitization with weekly scalp DPC. There are a few counts of this clonotype. TCRdb used MiXCR to reprocess the RACE reads, holding one entry per CDR3 protein. Of 180,000 or so distinct CDR3 sequences listed, more than 14% are singletons. Germline V gives CDR1 SGHRS, CDR2 YFSETQ. The CDR3 has 16 residues. V was clipped by 2 bases and J by 0 bases; unmatched bases: 5. This sequence joins TRBV5-1 and TRBJ2-1; 7 bases map to TRBD1. The sample in question was whole blood, obtained in connection with sensitization to the hapten diphenylcyclopropenone (DPC). The sequence came from a woman aged 25 to 39 with alopecia areata. Some clones in this sample may be carry-over from other donors' samples. The CDR3 protein is CASSLSGGSSYNEQFF. The CDR3 bases are TGCGCCAGCAGCTTATCAGGGGGTAGCTCCTACAATGAGCAGTTCTTC. Full variable domain (outside the CDR3, taken from reference TRBV5-1 and TRBJ2-1): KAGVTQTPRYLIKTRGQQVTLSCSPISGHRSVSWYQQTPGQGLQFLFEYFSETQRNKGNFPGRFSGRQFSNSRSEMNVSTLELGDSALYLCASSLSGGSSYNEQFFGPGTRLTVL.